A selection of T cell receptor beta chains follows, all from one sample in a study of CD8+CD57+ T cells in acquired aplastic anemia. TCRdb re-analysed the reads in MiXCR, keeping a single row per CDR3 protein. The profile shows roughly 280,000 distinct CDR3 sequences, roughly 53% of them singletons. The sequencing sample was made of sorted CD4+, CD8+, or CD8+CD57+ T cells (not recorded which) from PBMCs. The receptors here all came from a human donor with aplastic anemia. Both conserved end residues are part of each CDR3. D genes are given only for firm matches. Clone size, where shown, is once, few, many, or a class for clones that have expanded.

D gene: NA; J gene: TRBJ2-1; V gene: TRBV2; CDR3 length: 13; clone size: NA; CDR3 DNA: TGTGCCAGCATGGGCCCCGAATACAATGAGCAGTTCTTC; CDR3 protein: CASMGPEYNEQFF
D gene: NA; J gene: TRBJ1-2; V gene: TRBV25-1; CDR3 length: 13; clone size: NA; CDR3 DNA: TGTGCCAGCAGACGGGACACTTATATGGGCTACACCTTC; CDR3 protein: CASRRDTYMGYTF
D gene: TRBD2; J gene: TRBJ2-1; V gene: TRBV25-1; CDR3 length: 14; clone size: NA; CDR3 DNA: TGTGCCAGCCGACTAGCGGGAGACTACAATGAGCAGTTCTTC; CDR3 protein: CASRLAGDYNEQFF
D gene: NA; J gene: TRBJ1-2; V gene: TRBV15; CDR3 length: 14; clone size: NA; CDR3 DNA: TGTGCCACCAGCCCTAAAACAGAGAACTATGGCTACACCTTC; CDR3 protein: CATSPKTENYGYTF
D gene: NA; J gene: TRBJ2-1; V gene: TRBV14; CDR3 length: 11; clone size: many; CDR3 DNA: TGTGCCAGCAGCCGGGCCATAGAGCAGTTCTTC; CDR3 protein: CASSRAIEQFF
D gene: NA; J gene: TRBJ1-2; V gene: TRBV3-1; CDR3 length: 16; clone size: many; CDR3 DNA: TGTGCCAGCAGCCAAGTGTCAACAGGATCTAACTATGGCTACACCTTC; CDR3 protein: CASSQVSTGSNYGYTF
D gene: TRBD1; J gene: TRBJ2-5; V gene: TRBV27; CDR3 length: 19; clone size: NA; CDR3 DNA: TGTGCCAGCAGTTTCTTCTTCCAAAAAGGGACAGGCCTACAAGAGACCCAGTACTTC; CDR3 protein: CASSFFFQKGTGLQETQYF
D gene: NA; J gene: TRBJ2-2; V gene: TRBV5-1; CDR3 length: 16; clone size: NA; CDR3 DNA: TGCGCCAGCAGCCGAGACGGGATCTTAAACACCGGGGAGCTGTTTTTT; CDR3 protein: CASSRDGILNTGELFF
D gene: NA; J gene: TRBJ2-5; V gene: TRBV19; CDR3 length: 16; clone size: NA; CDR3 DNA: TGTGCCAGTAGAACTCGGGGTAGCGCGCCTCGGGAGACCCAGTACTTC; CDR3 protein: CASRTRGSAPRETQYF
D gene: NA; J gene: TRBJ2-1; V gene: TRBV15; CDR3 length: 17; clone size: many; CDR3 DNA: TGTGCCACCAGCAGTGTAGTCCCCGGGGGGCCCGGCAATGAGCAGTTCTTC; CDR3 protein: CATSSVVPGGPGNEQFF
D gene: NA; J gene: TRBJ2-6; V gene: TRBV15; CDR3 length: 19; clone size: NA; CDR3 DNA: TGTGCCACCAGCAGAGCTGAACAGAGATACAGCTCTGGGGCCAACGTCCTGACTTTC; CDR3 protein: CATSRAEQRYSSGANVLTF
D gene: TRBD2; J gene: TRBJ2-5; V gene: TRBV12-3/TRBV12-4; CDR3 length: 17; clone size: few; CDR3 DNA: TGTGCCAGCAGTTTGGCGGGCCGACTAGCGGGAGCCGTGACCCAGTACTTC; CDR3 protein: CASSLAGRLAGAVTQYF
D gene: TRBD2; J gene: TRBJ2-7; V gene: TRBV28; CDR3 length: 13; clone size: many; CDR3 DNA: TGTGCCAGCAGGGGACTAGCAAGGAACGAGCAGTACTTC; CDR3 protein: CASRGLARNEQYF
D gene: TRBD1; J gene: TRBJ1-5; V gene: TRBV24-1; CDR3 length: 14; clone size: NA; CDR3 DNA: TGTGCCACCAGTGATCGACAGGGACATCAGCCCCAGCATTTT; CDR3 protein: CATSDRQGHQPQHF
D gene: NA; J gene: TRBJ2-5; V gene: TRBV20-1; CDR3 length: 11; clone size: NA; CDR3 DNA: TGCAGTGCTAGAGAGGGGGAGACCCAGTACTTC; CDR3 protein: CSAREGETQYF
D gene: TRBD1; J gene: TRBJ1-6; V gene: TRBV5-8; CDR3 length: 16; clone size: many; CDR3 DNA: TGTGCCAGCAGCTGGGGACAGGGCAGGTTCACTTCACCCCTCCACTTT; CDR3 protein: CASSWGQGRFTSPLHF
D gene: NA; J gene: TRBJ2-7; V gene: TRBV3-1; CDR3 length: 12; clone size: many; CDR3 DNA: TGTGCCAGCAGCCCGAGGACCCACGAGCAGTACTTC; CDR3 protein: CASSPRTHEQYF
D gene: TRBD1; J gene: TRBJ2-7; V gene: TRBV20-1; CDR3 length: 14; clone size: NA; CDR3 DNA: TGCAGTGCTAGGGAAAACAGGGGCTCCTACGAGCAGTACTTC; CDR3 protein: CSARENRGSYEQYF
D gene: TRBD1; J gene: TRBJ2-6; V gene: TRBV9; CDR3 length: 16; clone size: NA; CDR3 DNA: TGTGCCAGCAGCGAAAGGACAGGGCCTGGGGCCAACGTCCTGACTTTC; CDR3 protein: CASSERTGPGANVLTF
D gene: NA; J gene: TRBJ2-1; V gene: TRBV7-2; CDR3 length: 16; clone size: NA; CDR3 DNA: TGTGCCAGCAGCCCCCCCAGTGGGCGGGTAATAAATGAGCAGTTCTTC; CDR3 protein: CASSPPSGRVINEQFF
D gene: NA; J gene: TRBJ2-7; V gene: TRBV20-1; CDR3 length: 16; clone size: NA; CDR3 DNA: TGCAGTGCTAGAGGGACTGAAAGGGTACCACCCTACGAGCAGTACTTC; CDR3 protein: CSARGTERVPPYEQYF
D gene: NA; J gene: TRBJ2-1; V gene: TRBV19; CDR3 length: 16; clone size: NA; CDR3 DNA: TGTGCCAGTACTAAATGGGGAATAGGAAGTACGGATGAGCAGTTCTTC; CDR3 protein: CASTKWGIGSTDEQFF